Below, 15 T cell receptor beta chains from the same sample are listed, as sequenced in a study of blood T cell repertoires in COVID-19. Sequenced by immunoSEQ multiplex PCR; TCRdb stores in-frame clones only, minus some. The data contain a few hundred thousand clones, approximately 85% of them singletons. What was sequenced was PBMCs or T cells enriched from blood (not recorded which). Receptor source: a woman in her forties or fifties who had been exposed to COVID-19.

The genes are TRBV28 and TRBJ1-2, with D maybe TRBD1 (5 bases). V shed 1 base and J shed 8 bases, with 23 bases lying between them. This CDR3 region has 17 residues. CDR1 MDHEN and CDR2 SYDVKM come from the germline V gene. The CDR3 sequence: CASSLFGAGYRAIGYTF. The CDR3 nucleotides read TGTGCCAGCAGTTTATTCGGGGCGGGGTATAGGGCGATCGGCTACACCTTC.

Only a few counts were recorded for this clone. The CDR3 DNA sequence: TGTGCCAGCAGCTTGGGGAGAGTTCTCACTGAAGCTTTCTTT. Encoded protein: CASSLGRVLTEAFF. The rearrangement links TRBV5-6 to TRBJ1-1; unclear D gene. The CDR3 loop spans 14 amino acids. Germline V gene lookup returns CDR1 SGHDT and CDR2 YYEEEE. Deletions cut 0 bases from V and 4 bases from J, with 10 bases between.

The chain has TRBV5-1 and TRBJ1-1; unclear D gene. Per the germline V gene, CDR1 is SGHRS and CDR2 is YFSETQ. Trimming removed 0 bases from V and 3 bases from J, with 3 bases in between. The CDR3 totals 12 residues. In DNA, the CDR3 is TGCGCCAGCAGCTTGGACTACACTGAAGCTTTCTTT. This gives the protein CASSLDYTEAFF.

This chain uses TRBV14 with TRBJ2-7, with TRBD2 matching over 9 bases. There are 14 residues in the CDR3. V lost 1 base and J lost 7; bases outside the gene matches: 5. Germline CDR1 SGHDN, CDR2 FVKESK. The CDR3 bases are TGTGCCAGCAGCCAAGGCGGGGGGGCTGTAGAGCAGTACTTC. This sequence encodes CASSQGGGAVEQYF.

This chain links TRBV19 with TRBJ1-2; 10 nucleotides align to TRBD1. V shed 7 bases, J shed 6 bases, and the junction held 11 bases outside the gene matches. The CDR3 runs to 15 residues. CDR1 and CDR2 from the germline V gene are LNHDA and SQIVND (reference sequence). As DNA, the CDR3 is TGTGCCAGTAACCCCTGGACAGGGGGGACCGATGGCTACACCTTC. Translating gives CASNPWTGGTDGYTF.

V usage is TRBV28 and J usage is TRBJ2-7; D possibly corresponds to TRBD1 (5 bases). CDR1 is MDHEN and CDR2 is SYDVKM in the germline V gene. V dropped 3 bases and J dropped 6 bases, with 15 bases sitting between them. CDR3 size: 14 residues. The CDR3 coding sequence is TGTGCCAGCAGTTTGCAGGGATTGAGAGGCGAGCAGTACTTC. The encoded protein is CASSLQGLRGEQYF. Variable domain in full (rest from reference TRBV28 and TRBJ2-7): DVKVTQSSRYLVKRTGEKVFLECVQDMDHENMFWYRQDPGLGLRLIYFSYDVKMKEKGDIPEGYSVSREKKERFSLILESASTNQTSMYLCASSLQGLRGEQYFGPGTRLTVT.

V and J are TRBV5-1 and TRBJ1-1; D is unclear. The length of the CDR3 is 14 residues. The germline gives CDR1 SGHRS, CDR2 YFSETQ. V dropped 4 bases and J dropped 0 bases, with 10 bases sitting between them. CDR3: CASSQLSLNTEAFF. The DNA for the CDR3 is TGCGCCAGCAGCCAACTTTCGCTGAACACTGAAGCTTTCTTT.

This clone has just one count. The chain couples TRBV19 to TRBJ2-6; TRBD1 matches at 9 bases. V lost 1 base to trimming and J lost 4 bases; unmatched junction nucleotides: 5. This CDR3 contains 17 residues. Germline V gene sequence: CDR1 LNHDA, CDR2 SQIVND (reference sequence). The CDR3: CASSIGGQGPGANVLTF. The CDR3, as DNA: TGTGCCAGTAGTATAGGGGGACAGGGCCCCGGGGCCAACGTCCTGACTTTC.

The chain recombines TRBV13 with TRBJ1-3, with no clear D. Germline CDR1 reads PRHDT; CDR2 reads FYEKMQ (reference sequence). Trimming removed 9 bases from V and 4 bases from J, with 7 bases in between. The CDR3 is made up of 11 amino acids. The CDR3 sequence: CASRLGNTIYF. CDR3 bases: TGTGCCAGTCGGTTGGGAAACACCATATATTTT.

In nucleotides, the CDR3 is TGTGCCAGCACCTCCCGGGGGAGATTGGGCAATGAGCAGTTCTTC. Translation gives CASTSRGRLGNEQFF. The chain carries TRBV3-1 (or the pseudogene TRBV3-2) and TRBJ2-1; a weak D match, TRBD2 (6 bases). Germline lookup yields CDR1 LGHDT and CDR2 YNNKEL (reference sequence). The CDR3 runs to 15 residues. The V end was cut by 7 bases, the J end by 6 bases, with 19 bases between.

The table lists this clone with many counts. The CDR3 loop reads CASGAQVVNTEAFF. CDR3 nucleotide sequence: TGCGCCAGCGGGGCACAGGTAGTGAACACTGAAGCTTTCTTT. The J gene is TRBJ1-1, the V gene TRBV10-2, with a possible D match to TRBD1 (5 bases). This CDR3 has 14 amino acids. Per germline, CDR1 WSHSY and CDR2 SAAADI. Trimming shortened V by 8 bases and J by 0 bases, and 13 bases separated the two germline ends.

V is TRBV5-1 and J is TRBJ2-1, with 8 bases aligning to TRBD2. The ends lost 2 bases at V and 2 bases at J; junction bases unmatched: 3. Germline V gene lookup returns CDR1 SGHRS and CDR2 YFSETQ. This CDR3 has 15 amino acids. In nucleotides, the CDR3 is TGCGCCAGCAGCTTCCTCGGGGGGGCCTACAATGAGCAGTTCTTC. Protein product: CASSFLGGAYNEQFF.

V gene TRBV10-2 combines with J gene TRBJ1-1; 7 nucleotides agree with TRBD1. V was clipped by 2 bases and J by 10 bases; unmatched bases: 7. The CDR3 extends over 13 amino acids. The germline V gene encodes CDR1 WSHSY and CDR2 SAAADI. The chain's CDR3 is CASSEITGVTAFF. Here the CDR3 DNA reads TGCGCCAGCAGTGAGATAACAGGGGTAACAGCTTTCTTT.

The chain combines TRBV27 with TRBJ1-3; D might be TRBD1 (5 bases). CDR3 length equals 17 residues. V shed 6 bases and J shed 4 bases, with 22 bases lying between them. Germline CDR1 reads MNHEY; CDR2 reads SMNVEV (reference sequence). CDR3 protein: CASSPGGLRGGGNTIYF. CDR3 bases: TGTGCCAGCAGCCCCGGAGGGTTGAGGGGAGGAGGAAACACCATATATTTT.

CDR3 DNA: TGTGCCAGCAGCTTAGAGGCAGGAGGGGATAATTCACCCCTCCACTTT. It codes for CASSLEAGGDNSPLHF. The chain combines TRBV7-9 with TRBJ1-6, with TRBD1 as a possible D gene (5 bases). This CDR3 comprises 16 residues. V was cut by 1 base and J by 5 bases, with 12 bases left in between. Per germline, CDR1 SEHNR and CDR2 FQNEAQ (reference sequence).